This is a list of T cell receptor beta chains from one sample in a study of CD8+CD57+ T cells in acquired aplastic anemia. TCRdb processed the reads anew with MiXCR; each CDR3 protein has one entry. The sample holds approximately 130,000 distinct CDR3 sequences, approximately 61% seen once. Source material: sorted CD4+, CD8+, or CD8+CD57+ T cells (not recorded which) from PBMCs. The receptors derive from a human donor with aplastic anemia. The CDR3 runs from the conserved cysteine through the conserved F or W. D genes are given only for firm matches. Only part of the rows carry a size: once, few, many, or a class if the clone is expanded.

CDR3 protein: CARSAGGPEAFF
CDR3 DNA: TGTGCCCGCAGCGCGGGGGGCCCTGAAGCTTTCTTT
CDR3 length: 12
V gene: TRBV2
clone size: -
D gene: -
J gene: TRBJ1-1

CDR3 protein: CASSYLSGNTIYF
CDR3 DNA: TGTGCCAGCAGTTACCTATCTGGAAACACCATATATTTT
CDR3 length: 13
V gene: TRBV6-5
clone size: -
D gene: -
J gene: TRBJ1-3

CDR3 protein: CASSFGSSGANEQFF
CDR3 DNA: TGTGCCAGCAGTTTTGGATCTAGCGGGGCGAATGAGCAGTTCTTC
CDR3 length: 15
V gene: TRBV27
clone size: few
D gene: TRBD2
J gene: TRBJ2-1

CDR3 protein: CANTLVLAGGASKTQYF
CDR3 DNA: TGTGCCAACACTCTGGTACTAGCGGGGGGCGCATCGAAGACCCAGTACTTC
CDR3 length: 17
V gene: TRBV7-8
clone size: -
D gene: TRBD2
J gene: TRBJ2-5

CDR3 protein: CASSQEGRWSALHF
CDR3 DNA: TGTGCCAGCAGCCAAGAAGGACGATGGTCCGCCCTCCACTTT
CDR3 length: 14
V gene: TRBV3-1
clone size: many
D gene: -
J gene: TRBJ1-6

CDR3 protein: CASRLPDSPLHF
CDR3 DNA: TGCGCCAGTCGGCTGCCGGATTCACCCCTCCACTTT
CDR3 length: 12
V gene: TRBV10-2
clone size: -
D gene: -
J gene: TRBJ1-6

CDR3 protein: CASSLSVEETQYF
CDR3 DNA: TGTGCCAGCAGCTTGTCGGTGGAAGAGACCCAGTACTTC
CDR3 length: 13
V gene: TRBV5-4
clone size: few
D gene: -
J gene: TRBJ2-5

CDR3 protein: CASSMLTGTLNTEAFF
CDR3 DNA: TGTGCCAGCAGCATGCTAACCGGGACCTTGAACACTGAAGCTTTCTTT
CDR3 length: 16
V gene: TRBV11-1
clone size: -
D gene: -
J gene: TRBJ1-1

CDR3 protein: CASSSQAVEQYF
CDR3 DNA: TGTGCCAGCAGCTCCCAGGCGGTCGAGCAGTACTTC
CDR3 length: 12
V gene: TRBV7-9
clone size: -
D gene: -
J gene: TRBJ2-7

CDR3 protein: CASSLAFGTANTGELFF
CDR3 DNA: TGTGCCAGCAGCTTAGCCTTCGGGACAGCTAACACCGGGGAGCTGTTTTTT
CDR3 length: 17
V gene: TRBV13
clone size: few
D gene: TRBD1
J gene: TRBJ2-2

CDR3 protein: CASSSNEQYF
CDR3 DNA: TGTGCCAGCAGCTCAAACGAGCAGTACTTC
CDR3 length: 10
V gene: TRBV7-8
clone size: few
D gene: -
J gene: TRBJ2-7

CDR3 protein: CSASRRTNEQYF
CDR3 DNA: TGCAGTGCTAGCAGACGGACCAACGAGCAGTACTTC
CDR3 length: 12
V gene: TRBV20-1
clone size: -
D gene: -
J gene: TRBJ2-7

CDR3 protein: CATSDTGTGTYEQYF
CDR3 DNA: TGTGCCACCAGTGACACCGGGACAGGGACCTACGAGCAGTACTTC
CDR3 length: 15
V gene: TRBV24-1
clone size: few
D gene: TRBD1
J gene: TRBJ2-7

CDR3 protein: CASKRPGKGNTIYF
CDR3 DNA: TGTGCCAGCAAACGTCCAGGGAAAGGAAACACCATATATTTT
CDR3 length: 14
V gene: TRBV7-2
clone size: -
D gene: -
J gene: TRBJ1-3

CDR3 protein: CASSEATSEQYF
CDR3 DNA: TGTGCCAGCAGTGAAGCGACTAGCGAGCAGTACTTC
CDR3 length: 12
V gene: TRBV2
clone size: -
D gene: -
J gene: TRBJ2-7

CDR3 protein: CASSPRSGGYNEQFF
CDR3 DNA: TGTGCCAGCAGCCCAAGATCAGGGGGATACAATGAGCAGTTCTTC
CDR3 length: 15
V gene: TRBV4-2
clone size: -
D gene: TRBD1
J gene: TRBJ2-1

CDR3 protein: CASSLTGDPGELFF
CDR3 DNA: TGTGCCAGCAGTTTAACAGGGGATCCCGGGGAGCTGTTTTTT
CDR3 length: 14
V gene: TRBV12-3/TRBV12-4
clone size: -
D gene: TRBD1
J gene: TRBJ2-2

CDR3 protein: CASSWKGGYNSPLHF
CDR3 DNA: TGTGCCAGCAGTTGGAAAGGGGGGTATAATTCACCCCTCCACTTT
CDR3 length: 15
V gene: TRBV27
clone size: -
D gene: -
J gene: TRBJ1-6

CDR3 protein: CASSPLRTGGDTQYF
CDR3 DNA: TGTGCCAGCAGCCCTCTACGGACAGGGGGGGATACGCAGTATTTT
CDR3 length: 15
V gene: TRBV7-9
clone size: many
D gene: TRBD1
J gene: TRBJ2-3

CDR3 protein: CASSPGTANQPQHF
CDR3 DNA: TGTGCCAGCAGCCCCGGGACAGCCAATCAGCCCCAGCATTTT
CDR3 length: 14
V gene: TRBV7-2
clone size: once
D gene: TRBD1
J gene: TRBJ1-5

CDR3 protein: CVSRTTWDSNQPQHF
CDR3 DNA: TGTGTCAGTAGGACGACATGGGATAGCAATCAGCCCCAGCATTTT
CDR3 length: 15
V gene: TRBV19
clone size: once
D gene: -
J gene: TRBJ1-5

CDR3 protein: CASSQTGQSTEAFF
CDR3 DNA: TGTGCCAGCAGCCAGACTGGACAGAGCACTGAAGCTTTCTTT
CDR3 length: 14
V gene: TRBV7-8
clone size: -
D gene: -
J gene: TRBJ1-1